The next 19 T cell receptor beta chains were all read from a single sample in a study of OX40 agonist ivuxolimab in advanced cancers. Sequencing used immunoSEQ multiplex PCR; TCRdb keeps in-frame clones, though not all of them. The sample contains some 17,000 clones, approximately 86% of which appear only once. This sample comprised CD4+ or CD8+ T cells sorted from blood, obtained in a trial of the OX40 agonist ivuxolimab. These receptors were obtained from an adult with an advanced solid tumor such as melanoma, head and neck, liver or kidney cancer.

The J gene is TRBJ1-5, the V gene TRBV7-2; D is ambiguous. The V gene's germline CDR1 is SGHTA and CDR2 FQGNSA. CDR3 length equals 16 residues. V lost 0 bases to trimming and J lost 0 bases, with 9 bases between them. Here the CDR3 reads CASSLAELYSNQPQHF. CDR3 nucleotide sequence: TGTGCCAGCAGCTTAGCTGAGCTATATAGCAATCAGCCCCAGCATTTT.

For the CDR3, the DNA is TGTGCCAGCAGGCCATTACAGGCTGGGGCCAACGTCCTGACTTTC. Translating it yields CASRPLQAGANVLTF. This chain connects TRBV28 to TRBJ2-6, with D possibly matching TRBD1 (5 bases). CDR3 size: 15 residues. Between the trimmed V and J ends, which lost 6 bases and 2 bases, there was a span of 11 bases. CDR1 is MDHEN and CDR2 is SYDVKM in the germline V gene.

The chain is built from TRBV9 and TRBJ2-3; D might be TRBD1 (5 bases). V gave up 3 bases and J gave up 0 bases, with 11 bases separating them. Looked up from germline, CDR1 is SGDLS and CDR2 is YYNGEE. The CDR3 covers 15 residues. DNA for the CDR3: TGTGCCAGCAGCGCATCACAGGCTAGCACAGATACGCAGTATTTT. It yields the protein CASSASQASTDTQYF.

V and J are TRBV5-1 and TRBJ1-1, with no clear D. The CDR3 length is 15 residues. V lost 0 bases, J lost 2 bases, and 11 bases lay in between. Germline V gives CDR1 SGHRS, CDR2 YFSETQ. In nucleotides, the CDR3 is TGCGCCAGCAGCTTGGTGCCTGACGGTAACACTGAAGCTTTCTTT. Translating it yields CASSLVPDGNTEAFF. The whole variable domain, remainder taken from reference TRBV5-1 and TRBJ1-1, is KAGVTQTPRYLIKTRGQQVTLSCSPISGHRSVSWYQQTPGQGLQFLFEYFSETQRNKGNFPGRFSGRQFSNSRSEMNVSTLELGDSALYLCASSLVPDGNTEAFFGQGTRLTVV.

The J gene is TRBJ2-7, the V gene TRBV14; tentatively, D is TRBD1 (5 bases). The CDR3 is 15 residues long. The V gene's germline CDR1 is SGHDN and CDR2 FVKESK. V was trimmed by 0 bases and J by 2 bases, leaving 11 bases between them. The DNA of the CDR3 is TGTGCCAGCAGCCAAGATTGGGGCGGAACCTACGAGCAGTACTTC. Translating it yields CASSQDWGGTYEQYF.

The CDR3 DNA reads TGTGCCAGCAGGGGATATTACGAGCAGTACTTC. Translating it yields CASRGYYEQYF. The rearrangement links TRBV2 to TRBJ2-7; unclear D gene. Trimming stripped 6 bases from V and 4 bases from J, with 7 bases between. The CDR3 spans 11 residues. CDR1 is SNHLY, CDR2 FYNNEI, per germline. Using reference TRBV2 and TRBJ2-7 for the parts outside the CDR3, the full variable domain is EPEVTQTPSHQVTQMGQEVILRCVPISNHLYFYWYRQILGQKVEFLVSFYNNEISEKSEIFDDQFSVERPDGSNFTLKIRSTKLEDSAMYFCASRGYYEQYFGPGTRLTVT.

This clone was seen only once. The chain is built from TRBV5-4 and TRBJ2-5; D is ambiguous. CDR1 and CDR2 from the germline V gene are SGHNT and YYREEE (reference sequence). The V gene lost 1 base and the J gene lost 0 bases, with 7 bases spanning the gap. The CDR3 extends over 14 amino acids. In nucleotides, the CDR3 is TGTGCCAGCAGCTTGATAGAGAACCAAGAGACCCAGTACTTC. Translating gives CASSLIENQETQYF.

This sequence joins TRBV7-3 and TRBJ2-1; 10 nucleotides match TRBD2. The CDR3 runs 16 residues. The germline gives CDR1 SGHTA, CDR2 FQGTGA. V lost 2 bases and J lost 8; bases outside the gene matches: 9. The CDR3 DNA follows: TGTGCCAGCAGCTTACAGTCTAGCGGGAGTAGCGATGAGCAGTTCTTC. Encoded protein: CASSLQSSGSSDEQFF.

The CDR3 region has the DNA TGCGCCACCTCCTCACAGGGGGCTGGCAATGAGCAGTTCTTC. Protein sequence: CATSSQGAGNEQFF. The chain has TRBV5-1 and TRBJ2-1; 9 positions agree with TRBD1. Germline V gene sequence: CDR1 SGHRS, CDR2 YFSETQ. The CDR3 has 14 residues. The ends lost 9 bases at V and 6 bases at J; junction bases unmatched: 10.

The gene calls are TRBV6-6 and TRBJ1-6, with D hard to call. Trimming took 7 bases from V and 4 from J, leaving 8 bases between them. This CDR3 contains 13 residues. The germline V gene has CDR1 MNHNY and CDR2 SVGAGI (reference sequence). The CDR3 loop is CASNHGYNSPLHF. The CDR3 nucleotides read TGTGCCAGCAACCACGGATATAATTCACCCCTCCACTTT.

This clone was observed a single time. This chain joins TRBV28 and TRBJ1-2; 8 bases line up with TRBD1. After removal of 7 bases from V and 4 bases from J, the junction contained 2 bases not matched to a gene. The germline CDR1 and CDR2 sequences are MDHEN and SYDVKM. This CDR3 spans 12 amino acids. CDR3 nucleotides: TGTGCCAGCAAAACAGGGGGCTATGGCTACACCTTC. It specifies CASKTGGYGYTF.

The genes are TRBV6-5 and TRBJ1-3, with unresolved D. The CDR3 runs 14 residues. Looked up from germline, CDR1 is MNHEY and CDR2 is SVGAGI. V was clipped by 2 bases and J by 4 bases, with 9 bases between them. CDR3 in DNA: TGTGCCAGCAGTTACGGGTTGAGAGGAAACACCATATATTTT. Its protein product is CASSYGLRGNTIYF.

The chain combines TRBV4-1 with TRBJ1-6, with TRBD1 matching 7 bases. In germline, CDR1 is MGHRA, CDR2 YSYEKL. Trimming took 1 base from V and 10 from J; bases not matched to a gene: 7. The length of the CDR3 is 15 residues. This chain's CDR3 is CASSQVQGGRSPLHF. DNA of the CDR3: TGCGCCAGCAGCCAAGTCCAGGGGGGAAGGTCACCCCTCCACTTT.

The chain links TRBV19 to TRBJ1-4; D gene uncertain. CDR1 and CDR2 (germline): LNHDA, SQIVND (reference sequence). The CDR3 spans 14 residues. V was cut by 3 bases and J by 0 bases, with 5 bases left in between. CDR3 region: CASSILPTNEKLFF. DNA for the CDR3: TGTGCCAGTAGTATTCTTCCAACTAATGAAAAACTGTTTTTT. The variable domain in full, with the rest retrieved from reference TRBV19 and TRBJ1-4, is DGGITQSPKYLFRKEGQNVTLSCEQNLNHDAMYWYRQDPGQGLRLIYYSQIVNDFQKGDIAEGYSVSREKKESFPLTVTSAQKNPTAFYLCASSILPTNEKLFFGSGTQLSVL.

The chain employs TRBV6-5 and TRBJ1-4; D might be TRBD1 (5 bases). The germline CDR1 and CDR2 sequences are MNHEY and SVGAGI. This CDR3 is 14 amino acids long. Trimming took 5 bases from V and 7 from J, leaving 14 bases between them. The DNA for the CDR3 is TGTGCCAGCAGTCGTTCGACAGTCTCTGAAAAACTGTTTTTT. Its protein product is CASSRSTVSEKLFF.

This clone was detected only once. V gene TRBV30 combines with J gene TRBJ1-6; D may be TRBD1 (6 bases). Trimming left V 0 bases short and J 7 bases short, with 10 bases between. CDR1 GTSNPN and CDR2 SVGIG come from the germline V gene (reference sequence). The CDR3 has 14 residues. DNA for the CDR3: TGTGCCTGGAGTGTATGGGGGCGGAATTCACCCCTCCACTTT. As protein: CAWSVWGRNSPLHF. Full variable domain (outside the CDR3, taken from reference TRBV30 and TRBJ1-6): SQTIHQWPATLVQPVGSPLSLECTVEGTSNPNLYWYRQAAGRGLQLLFYSVGIGQISSEVPQNLSASRPQDRQFILSSKKLLLSDSGFYLCAWSVWGRNSPLHFGNGTRLTVT.

This rearrangement joins TRBV27 to TRBJ2-1; TRBD1 matches 8 bases. The CDR3 has 13 residues. Germline CDR1 reads MNHEY; CDR2 reads SMNVEV (reference sequence). The V segment lost 7 bases and the J segment 4 bases; nucleotides outside the gene matches: 3. In DNA, the CDR3 is TGTGCCAGCATCCGACAGGGGTACAATGAGCAGTTCTTC. Protein: CASIRQGYNEQFF.

The rearrangement uses TRBV6-1 and TRBJ1-2; D is unclear. Germline values: CDR1 MNHNS, CDR2 SASEGT. The germline V and J ends were trimmed by 4 bases and 7 bases, with 7 bases remaining between them. CDR3 length: 11 residues. CDR3 loop: CASSALTGYTF. Here the CDR3 DNA reads TGTGCCAGCAGTGCCCTTACTGGCTACACCTTC.

This clone was seen a single time. The gene calls are TRBV29-1 and TRBJ2-3; TRBD2 agrees at 15 bases. Per germline, CDR1 SQVTM and CDR2 ANQGSEA. The J segment lost 5 bases and the V segment lost 7 bases, leaving 10 bases of the junction unmatched. CDR3 size: 16 residues. CDR3 protein: CSAGGLAGGPRDTQYF. The CDR3 DNA reads TGCAGCGCCGGGGGACTAGCGGGAGGCCCGCGAGATACGCAGTATTTT.